This TCR beta chain was captured by sequencing in a study of cytomegalovirus exposure and HLA in healthy donors. Looking at the study overall: There were 100 million to 130 million unique TCR beta sequences, drawn from approximately 180 million T cells, in an earlier analysis.

Healthy bone marrow donors formed the donor group. Whole-study findings and limits: For most TCR beta V segments, an earlier analysis put the productive rate at about 87% or about 30% of the time. Later, an analysis showed that TCR beta chains associated with HLA were more clonally expanded than others that were equally common.

Researchers ran the PCR with 60 Vbeta and 13 Jbeta primers. The assay was immunoSEQ multiplex PCR, and TCRdb's table has in-frame clones only and misses some. Among some 150,000 clones listed, roughly 82% were seen once. As to this clone: Its antigen remains unidentified.

The V end was cut by 2 bases, the J end by 3 bases, with 8 bases between. Germline V CDR1 and CDR2: SGHTA, FQGNSA. The CDR3 sequence is 14 residues long. This chain links TRBV7-2 with TRBJ1-5, with D possibly being TRBD1 (5 bases). This TCR was sampled from a woman aged 30 to 39 in good health and CMV-seronegative. Sequencing was carried out using PBMCs. The CDR3 DNA sequence: TGTGCCAGCAGCTTATGGGGGGTCAATCAGCCCCAGCATTTT. It codes for CASSLWGVNQPQHF.